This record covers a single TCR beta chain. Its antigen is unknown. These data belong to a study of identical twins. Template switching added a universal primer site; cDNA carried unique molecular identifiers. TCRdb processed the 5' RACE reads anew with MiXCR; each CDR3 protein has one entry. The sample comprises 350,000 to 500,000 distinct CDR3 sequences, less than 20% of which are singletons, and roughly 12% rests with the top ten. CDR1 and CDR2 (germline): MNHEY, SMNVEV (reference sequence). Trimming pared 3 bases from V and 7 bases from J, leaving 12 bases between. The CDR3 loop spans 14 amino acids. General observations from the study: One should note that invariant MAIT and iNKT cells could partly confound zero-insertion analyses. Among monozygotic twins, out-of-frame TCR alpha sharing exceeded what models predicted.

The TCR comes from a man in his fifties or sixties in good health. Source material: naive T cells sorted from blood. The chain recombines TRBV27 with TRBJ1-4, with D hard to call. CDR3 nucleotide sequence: TGTGCCAGCAGTTTGCTGGGGAGCAGTGAAAAACTGTTTTTT. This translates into CASSLLGSSEKLFF.